The sequence of this T cell receptor beta chain was determined in a study of beta chain features in type 1 diabetes. Overall study: There were 107,917,701 sorted cells examined across all samples.

Study-wide findings and caveats: Diminished insertions and augmented deletions at VDJ junctions characterized type 1 diabetes patients.

The study reverse transcribed the entire isolated RNA, so it sequenced expressed TCRB transcripts. Clones were sequenced by immunoSEQ multiplex PCR, and TCRdb holds only the in-frame ones, with some missing. Among 860,000 or so clones listed, roughly a sixth were seen once. The CDR3 sequence is 12 residues long. Per the germline V gene, CDR1 is LNHNV and CDR2 is YYDKDF (reference sequence). With 8 bases removed from V and 3 bases from J, the gap between germline ends came to 8 bases. This clone was seen only a few times. Its antigen is as yet unknown. The sequence was obtained from a woman aged 18-30 years in good health. The sample taken for sequencing was naive CD4+ T cells from blood. The chain links TRBV15 to TRBJ1-3, with no clear D. CDR3 DNA sequence: TGTGCCACCCGGCAGGATGGAAACACCATATATTTT. Encoded protein: CATRQDGNTIYF.